A single sample gave rise to the 12 T cell receptor beta chains below, sequenced in a study of Ad26.COV2.S vaccination and SARS-CoV-2 variants. Treatment here: about 20 received Ad26.COV2.S at low or high dose, single or two shots; 5 received placebo; per-sample allocation not given. Collection of the samples took place on day 63 after the first injection of vaccine or placebo. The repertoire was sequenced with immunoSEQ multiplex PCR; TCRdb's copy has only in-frame clones and lacks some. The sample yields about 680,000 clones, about 90% seen once. This material consisted of peripheral blood, taken in a trial of Ad26.COV2.S vaccine versus placebo. The receptor source for this set is a person between 18 and 59 years old who received the Ad26.COV2.S COVID-19 vaccine or a placebo.

The gene calls are TRBV27 and TRBJ1-1; no clear D gene. V gave up 3 bases and J gave up 5 bases, with 13 bases separating them. The V gene's germline CDR1 is MNHEY and CDR2 SMNVEV (reference sequence). There are 14 residues in the CDR3. CDR3 sequence (DNA): TGTGCCAGCAGTTTGGGGTCCCGGAGAACTGAAGCTTTCTTT. It codes for CASSLGSRRTEAFF.

The V call is TRBV6-5, the J call TRBJ2-7, with D uncertain. The V end was cut by 0 bases, the J end by 2 bases, with 8 bases between. Germline V gene data show CDR1 as MNHEY and CDR2 as SVGAGI. This CDR3 spans 14 amino acids. The CDR3 sequence is CASSYSIGPYEQYF. CDR3 coding DNA: TGTGCCAGCAGTTACTCGATTGGCCCCTACGAGCAGTACTTC.

V gene TRBV15 combines with J gene TRBJ1-1; TRBD1 matches at 8 bases. The CDR3 is 14 amino acids. Germline V CDR1 and CDR2: LNHNV, YYDKDF (reference sequence). V trimming: 0 bases; J trimming: 9 bases; junction bases outside the gene matches: 6. This CDR3 reads CATSRDRRQGKAFF. The CDR3 nucleotides are TGTGCCACCAGCAGAGATCGCCGACAGGGGAAAGCTTTCTTT.

The rearrangement joins TRBV6-2 or TRBV6-3 to TRBJ1-5; D is uncertain. This CDR3 has 13 residues. The germline V gene encodes CDR1 MNHEY and CDR2 SVGEGT. V was shortened by 3 bases and J by 6 bases, with 9 bases between the two germline ends. CDR3 residues: CASSYEVGQPQHF. The DNA for the CDR3 is TGTGCCAGCAGTTATGAGGTGGGTCAGCCCCAGCATTTT.

The CDR3 DNA reads as TGTGCCAGCAGCTTAGGGTCGGGAGGGCCTCCAGACAGTGAGACCCAGTACTTC. Residues: CASSLGSGGPPDSETQYF. The chain carries TRBV7-9 and TRBJ2-5; 8 bases fit TRBD2. Trimming cost V 1 base and J 5 bases; bases outside gene matches: 15. This CDR3 comprises 18 residues. The germline CDR1 and CDR2 sequences are SEHNR and FQNEAQ (reference sequence).

This CDR3 is CASRPLEISGTYNEQFF. The CDR3 DNA reads as TGTGCCAGCAGACCTCTAGAAATTAGCGGGACTTACAATGAGCAGTTCTTC. This rearrangement joins TRBV6-2 or TRBV6-3 to TRBJ2-1, with 8 nucleotides matching TRBD2. The CDR3 covers 17 residues. The ends lost 6 bases at V and 4 bases at J; junction bases unmatched: 14. Germline V gives CDR1 MNHEY, CDR2 SVGEGT.

V and J are TRBV5-4 and TRBJ1-6; a weak D match, TRBD1 (6 bases). The germline CDR1 and CDR2 sequences are SGHNT and YYREEE (reference sequence). Trimming left V 0 bases short and J 11 bases short, with 15 bases between. The CDR3 sequence is 15 residues long. As DNA, the CDR3 is TGTGCCAGCAGCTTGGATTTAACAGGGCAGGCACCCCTCCACTTT. This encodes CASSLDLTGQAPLHF.

This clone has a single count. The gene calls are TRBV13 and TRBJ2-3, with TRBD1 matching over 7 bases. This CDR3 region has 15 residues. In germline, CDR1 is PRHDT, CDR2 FYEKMQ (reference sequence). Trimming cost V 2 bases and J 1 base; bases outside gene matches: 3. The CDR3 DNA sequence: TGTGCCAGCAGCTTAAGGACAGGAGGCACAGATACGCAGTATTTT. Protein sequence: CASSLRTGGTDTQYF.

The V and J genes are TRBV4-1 and TRBJ1-6; 9 nucleotides line up with TRBD1. V was pared by 0 bases and J by 4 bases, with 4 bases of the junction left unmatched. Germline V lookup: CDR1 MGHRA, CDR2 YSYEKL. CDR3 length: 17 residues. The CDR3 DNA reads TGCGCCAGCAGCCAAGAAAGGGGACAGGGATATAATTCACCCCTCCACTTT. Protein: CASSQERGQGYNSPLHF.

The chain recombines TRBV30 with TRBJ1-4; TRBD1 might be the D (6 bases). V was cut by 7 bases and J by 8 bases, with 17 bases left in between. The CDR3 is 13 amino acids. CDR1 and CDR2 from the germline V gene are GTSNPN and SVGIG (reference sequence). CDR3 nucleotide sequence: TGTGCCTACTCCAGGGGCTTTGGGGAAAAACTGTTTTTT. The encoded protein is CAYSRGFGEKLFF.

The chain links TRBV6-6 to TRBJ1-3; no clear D. Deletions cut 8 bases from V and 8 bases from J, with 7 bases between. Germline loops: CDR1 MNHNY, CDR2 SVGAGI (reference sequence). This CDR3 comprises 10 residues. The CDR3 loop is CASGRDTIYF. The CDR3 bases are TGTGCCAGCGGGCGGGACACCATATATTTT.

The chain carries TRBV7-2 and TRBJ2-2, with a possible D match to TRBD1 (6 bases). The CDR3 is 15 residues long. Germline CDR1 SGHTA, CDR2 FQGNSA. V lost 6 bases to trimming and J lost 5 bases, with 16 bases between them. CDR3 loop: CASSPTSGVTGELFF. CDR3 in DNA: TGTGCCAGCAGTCCTACCTCAGGGGTGACCGGGGAGCTGTTTTTT.